Shown below are 21 T cell receptor beta chains from a single sample sequenced in a study of cytomegalovirus exposure and HLA in healthy donors. The table came from immunoSEQ multiplex PCR; TCRdb's copy has only in-frame clones and leaves some out. Here the sample spans approximately 280,000 clones, more than 75% being singletons. What was sequenced was PBMCs. The receptors were sampled from a young woman in good health and CMV-seronegative.

This clone has just one count. The rearrangement joins TRBV7-3 to TRBJ2-2; perhaps TRBD2 as D (6 bases). The CDR3 length is 13 residues. V lost 8 bases, J lost 5 bases, and 12 bases lay in between. CDR1 and CDR2 (germline): SGHTA, FQGTGA. The CDR3 loop is CASSAGGTGELFF. The CDR3, as DNA: TGTGCCAGCTCGGCAGGAGGGACCGGGGAGCTGTTTTTT.

The chain links TRBV6-5 to TRBJ1-5; weak D call: TRBD1 (5 bases). The V gene's germline CDR1 is MNHEY and CDR2 SVGAGI. V lost 6 bases and J 2 bases, leaving 14 bases between the germline ends. The CDR3 is 15 amino acids. The CDR3 coding sequence is TGTGCCAGCAGAAACACAGGCATGGGCAATCAGCCCCAGCATTTT. Its translation is CASRNTGMGNQPQHF.

This chain links TRBV5-4 with TRBJ2-7; D gene ambiguous. CDR1 and CDR2 from the germline V gene are SGHNT and YYREEE (reference sequence). The CDR3 sequence is 14 residues long. Trimming stripped 0 bases from V and 9 bases from J, with 16 bases between. The CDR3 sequence: CASSLVGDNGVQYF. CDR3 DNA sequence: TGTGCCAGCAGCTTGGTTGGAGATAATGGTGTGCAGTACTTC.

This clone was seen once. The chain combines TRBV28 with TRBJ2-3; 7 nucleotides agree with TRBD2. V lost 5 bases to trimming and J lost 3 bases; unmatched junction nucleotides: 5. The CDR3 is 14 residues long. CDR1 and CDR2 from the germline V gene are MDHEN and SYDVKM. CDR3 sequence reads: CASSSWGGTDTQYF. The CDR3 nucleotides read TGTGCCAGCAGTAGTTGGGGGGGTACAGATACGCAGTATTTT.

The chain is built from TRBV11-3 and TRBJ2-1; maybe TRBD2 (5 bases). Trimming took 5 bases from V and 5 from J, leaving 13 bases between them. The CDR3 runs 14 residues. Per germline, CDR1 SGHNT and CDR2 YENEEA. The DNA of the CDR3 is TGTGCCAGCAGCCCTCGGACGGGGAACAATGAGCAGTTCTTC. The encoded protein is CASSPRTGNNEQFF.

This clone occurred a few times. This chain joins TRBV6-1 and TRBJ2-7; TRBD1 matches at 7 bases. With 4 bases clipped from V and 2 bases from J, the junction kept 2 bases outside the gene matches. The germline gives CDR1 MNHNS, CDR2 SASEGT. The length of the CDR3 is 13 residues. The CDR3 sequence is CASSAGTAYEQYF. The CDR3 coding sequence is TGTGCCAGCAGTGCCGGGACAGCCTACGAGCAGTACTTC.

The chain couples TRBV5-1 to TRBJ2-7, with 9 bases matching TRBD1. V shed 6 bases and J 5 bases; nucleotides not matched to a gene: 12. From germline, CDR1 is SGHRS and CDR2 YFSETQ. CDR3 length equals 15 residues. Here the CDR3 reads CASTKSGTGLDEQYF. The CDR3 bases are TGCGCCAGCACCAAATCCGGGACAGGGTTGGACGAGCAGTACTTC.

This clone was observed a handful of times. The CDR3 DNA follows: TGTGCCAGCAGCTTGCAGGGCAATCAGCCCCAGCATTTT. Translating gives CASSLQGNQPQHF. The chain joins TRBV5-8 to TRBJ1-5; D remains unclear. Germline CDR1 and CDR2: SGHTS and YDEGEE. Trimming removed 1 base at V and 2 bases at J, with 4 bases between. The CDR3 contains 13 residues.

This clone has just one count. The chain couples TRBV6-5 to TRBJ1-5, with unresolved D. The germline V and J ends were trimmed by 6 bases and 0 bases, with 6 bases remaining between them. This CDR3 region has 13 residues. CDR1 is MNHEY, CDR2 SVGAGI, per germline. The DNA of the CDR3 is TGTGCCAGCAGGCGAAGTAGCAATCAGCCCCAGCATTTT. It specifies CASRRSSNQPQHF.

V is TRBV5-1 and J is TRBJ2-5; D not resolved. Germline values: CDR1 SGHRS, CDR2 YFSETQ. The CDR3 is 13 amino acids. The V end lost 0 bases, the J end lost 4 bases, and 7 bases lay between the germline ends. CDR3 sequence: CASSLGSRETQYF. The CDR3 DNA reads TGCGCCAGCAGCTTGGGATCTAGAGAGACCCAGTACTTC.

This clone occurred once. The gene calls are TRBV6-4 and TRBJ2-1; 7 nucleotides align to TRBD2. V trimming: 4 bases; J trimming: 9 bases; junction bases outside the gene matches: 9. The germline V gene has CDR1 MRHNA and CDR2 SNTAGT. CDR3 length: 14 residues. The CDR3 nucleotides read TGTGCCAGCAGTGTCGGCGGGAGTCAGGGTGAGCAGTTCTTC. Protein: CASSVGGSQGEQFF.

V is TRBV6-5 and J is TRBJ1-1; tentative D call: TRBD1 (5 bases). The germline V gene encodes CDR1 MNHEY and CDR2 SVGAGI. There are 15 residues in the CDR3. Trimming shortened V by 5 bases and J by 0 bases, and 13 bases separated the two germline ends. CDR3 DNA: TGTGCCAGCAGTCGCCGACAGCGACTGAACACTGAAGCTTTCTTT. This codes for CASSRRQRLNTEAFF.

The V gene is TRBV6-1, the J gene TRBJ1-1; D gene unclear. Trimming pared 3 bases from V and 6 bases from J, leaving 11 bases between. This CDR3 is 13 amino acids long. CDR1 is MNHNS and CDR2 is SASEGT in the germline V gene. CDR3 sequence reads: CASSERGIAEAFF. In DNA form, the CDR3 reads TGTGCCAGCAGTGAGCGGGGTATCGCTGAAGCTTTCTTT.

The rearrangement uses TRBV10-2 and TRBJ1-1; D unresolved. The V end was cut by 3 bases, the J end by 2 bases, with 4 bases between. The CDR3 spans 12 residues. CDR1 WSHSY and CDR2 SAAADI come from the germline V gene. The CDR3 is CASSELNTEAFF. CDR3 in DNA: TGCGCCAGCAGTGAACTAAACACTGAAGCTTTCTTT.

This sequence joins TRBV15 and TRBJ2-5; 12 bases map to TRBD2. Germline V gives CDR1 LNHNV, CDR2 YYDKDF (reference sequence). The CDR3 runs to 15 residues. Trimming cost V 5 bases and J 4 bases; bases outside gene matches: 5. For the CDR3, the DNA is TGTGCCACCAGCGACCGACTAGCGGGAGTAGAGACCCAGTACTTC. Translation gives CATSDRLAGVETQYF.

Only one count was recorded for this clone. The rearrangement uses TRBV19 and TRBJ2-7; a possible D gene is TRBD1 (6 bases). The CDR3 totals 13 residues. Trimming took 7 bases from V and 3 from J, leaving 13 bases between them. CDR1 and CDR2 (germline): LNHDA, SQIVND (reference sequence). The CDR3 sequence: CASMSPGVYEQYF. The CDR3 DNA is TGTGCCAGTATGAGTCCAGGGGTCTACGAGCAGTACTTC. Filled out from reference TRBV19 and TRBJ2-7, the complete variable domain reads DGGITQSPKYLFRKEGQNVTLSCEQNLNHDAMYWYRQDPGQGLRLIYYSQIVNDFQKGDIAEGYSVSREKKESFPLTVTSAQKNPTAFYLCASMSPGVYEQYFGPGTRLTVT.

The J gene is TRBJ1-2, the V gene TRBV5-1; 9 positions agree with TRBD1. CDR1 and CDR2 from the germline V gene are SGHRS and YFSETQ. Unmatched junction bases numbered 18, after V lost 4 bases and J lost 2 bases. This CDR3 contains 19 residues. CDR3 nucleotide sequence: TGCGCCAGCAGCCCAACAACCGGGACAGGGAGTCTCCGAAACTATGGCTACACCTTC. Its translation is CASSPTTGTGSLRNYGYTF.

The chain is built from TRBV7-3 and TRBJ2-1, with 7 bases fitting TRBD1. V lost 3 bases and J lost 5; bases outside the gene matches: 1. The germline V gene encodes CDR1 SGHTA and CDR2 FQGTGA. The CDR3 spans 13 residues. Written as DNA, the CDR3 is TGTGCCAGCAGCTTTGACAGGGACAATGAGCAGTTCTTC. It translates to CASSFDRDNEQFF.

In nucleotides, the CDR3 is TGCAGTGCTAGGGCCCTGGATACGCAGTATTTT. Translation gives CSARALDTQYF. V and J are TRBV20-1 and TRBJ2-3, with D hard to call. Deletions cut 3 bases from V and 6 bases from J, with 7 bases between. The CDR3 sequence is 11 residues long. Germline V gene lookup returns CDR1 DFQATT and CDR2 SNEGSKA (reference sequence).

The J gene is TRBJ1-1, the V gene TRBV29-1, with D hard to call. The V gene's germline CDR1 is SQVTM and CDR2 ANQGSEA. Trimming cost V 6 bases and J 1 base, with 12 bases left between them. The CDR3 has 13 residues. The CDR3: CSVSGIRNTEAFF. CDR3 sequence (DNA): TGCAGCGTCTCCGGGATTCGGAACACTGAAGCTTTCTTT.

J is TRBJ2-4 and V is TRBV6-1; D is unclear. The CDR3 consists of 14 residues. Germline loops: CDR1 MNHNS, CDR2 SASEGT. V dropped 6 bases and J dropped 0 bases, with 9 bases sitting between them. DNA of the CDR3: TGTGCCAGCAGCTCTCGAGTAGCCAAAAACATTCAGTACTTC. Translated, it gives CASSSRVAKNIQYF.